Sequencing of this TCR beta chain was carried out in a study of T cell responses to AZD1222 COVID-19 vaccine. Across the whole study: Pooled together were second doses at about 4 or about 12 weeks.

Findings of the study overall: The sample set comprised mostly white British donors with more females, and clonal diversity was possibly underestimated.

Profiled with immunoSEQ multiplex PCR; TCRdb holds only in-frame clones, not every one. The sample has tens of thousands of clones; 89% are singletons. As concerns this clone: Its antigen remains unidentified.

V lost 2 bases to trimming and J lost 4 bases; unmatched junction nucleotides: 11. The CDR3 contains 16 residues. Germline loops: CDR1 MDHEN, CDR2 SYDVKM. The chain links TRBV28 to TRBJ2-7; 7 bases fit TRBD2. This TCR came from an adult in good health. The sample here was peripheral blood, taken on day 0 of AZD1222 vaccination. In nucleotides, the CDR3 is TGTGCCAGCAGTTTAAGCGGGGCGGGATCGTCTTACGAGCAGTACTTC. This translates into CASSLSGAGSSYEQYF. The full variable domain, with the rest looked up from reference TRBV28 and TRBJ2-7, is DVKVTQSSRYLVKRTGEKVFLECVQDMDHENMFWYRQDPGLGLRLIYFSYDVKMKEKGDIPEGYSVSREKKERFSLILESASTNQTSMYLCASSLSGAGSSYEQYFGPGTRLTVT.